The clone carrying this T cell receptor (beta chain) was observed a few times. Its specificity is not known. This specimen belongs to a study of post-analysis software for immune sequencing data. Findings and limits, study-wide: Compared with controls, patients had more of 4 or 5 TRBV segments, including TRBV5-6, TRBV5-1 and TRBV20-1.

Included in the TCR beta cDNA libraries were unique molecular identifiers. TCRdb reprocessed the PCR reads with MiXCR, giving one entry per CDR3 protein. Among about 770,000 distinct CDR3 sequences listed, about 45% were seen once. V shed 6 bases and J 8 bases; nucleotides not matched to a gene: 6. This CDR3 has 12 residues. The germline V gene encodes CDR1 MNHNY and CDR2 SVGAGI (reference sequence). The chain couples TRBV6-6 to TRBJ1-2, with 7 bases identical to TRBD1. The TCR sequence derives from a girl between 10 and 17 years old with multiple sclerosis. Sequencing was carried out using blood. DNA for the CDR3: TGTGCCAGCAGCACAGGGGTGGAAGGCTACACCTTC. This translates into CASSTGVEGYTF.